A single sample gave rise to the 18 T cell receptor beta chains below, sequenced in a study of CD8+ T cells in alopecia areata. Extracted from the samples, RNA was reverse transcribed into cDNA to serve as the sequencing template. Produced via immunoSEQ multiplex PCR; TCRdb's table is partial and in-frame only. This sample has 200,000 to 250,000 clones, with approximately 52% found just once. This sample comprised CD4+ T cells sorted from blood, obtained at week 0. These receptors were collected from a human donor with alopecia areata.

The chain recombines TRBV5-1 with TRBJ2-7; unclear D gene. V was trimmed by 3 bases and J by 7 bases, leaving 17 bases between them. CDR3 length equals 14 residues. Germline V gives CDR1 SGHRS, CDR2 YFSETQ. The CDR3 region is CASSSDGPRGEQYF. DNA of the CDR3: TGCGCCAGCAGCTCGGACGGGCCTCGCGGAGAGCAGTACTTC.

The V gene is TRBV7-2, the J gene TRBJ2-3; the match to TRBD2 covers 12 bases. V was clipped by 0 bases and J by 5 bases; unmatched bases: 9. Germline V gene data show CDR1 as SGHTA and CDR2 as FQGNSA. The CDR3 covers 18 residues. CDR3 nucleotides: TGTGCCAGCAGCTTAGCCCAGGGACTAGCGGGTCTGAGAGATACGCAGTATTTT. The encoded protein is CASSLAQGLAGLRDTQYF.

The chain recombines TRBV7-9 with TRBJ2-1, with 8 bases matching TRBD1. The trim removed 7 bases at V and 5 bases at J, leaving 10 bases unmatched. This CDR3 is built from 15 residues. Germline-derived CDR1 and CDR2 are SEHNR and FQNEAQ (reference sequence). The CDR3 reads CASTGRTGNNNEQFF. DNA for the CDR3: TGTGCCAGCACGGGACGGACAGGGAATAACAATGAGCAGTTCTTC.

The genes are TRBV30 and TRBJ2-3; maybe TRBD1 (6 bases). The CDR3 runs 16 residues. Between the trimmed V and J ends, which lost 2 bases and 0 bases, there was a span of 15 bases. CDR1 and CDR2 from the germline V gene are GTSNPN and SVGIG (reference sequence). In DNA form, the CDR3 reads TGTGCCTGGAGTAAGGGGGATTACTCTAGCACAGATACGCAGTATTTT. Its protein product is CAWSKGDYSSTDTQYF.

This clone was detected only a few times. This chain joins TRBV10-3 and TRBJ2-7; D possibly matches TRBD1 or TRBD2 (6 bases each). CDR1 is ENHRY, CDR2 SYGVKD, per germline. Trimming took 10 bases from V and 4 from J, leaving 17 bases between them. This CDR3 spans 13 amino acids. The CDR3 bases are TGTGCCACCCAGACCGGGGGCGCATACGAGCAGTACTTC. This codes for CATQTGGAYEQYF.

The chain carries TRBV7-8 and TRBJ2-2, with a tentative D call TRBD1 (5 bases). V gave up 6 bases and J gave up 10 bases, with 27 bases separating them. The CDR3 runs to 17 residues. Germline CDR1 and CDR2: SGHVS and FQNEAQ. CDR3 nucleotide sequence: TGTGCCAGCAGACCTATAGGACACGTCGGCCTTCAGGCGGAGCTGTTTTTT. Protein product: CASRPIGHVGLQAELFF. Variable domain in full (rest from reference TRBV7-8 and TRBJ2-2): GAGVSQSPRYKVAKRGQDVALRCDPISGHVSLFWYQQALGQGPEFLTYFQNEAQLDKSGLPSDRFFAERPEGSVSTLKIQRTQQEDSAVYLCASRPIGHVGLQAELFFGEGSRLTVL.

The chain joins TRBV27 to TRBJ2-3; 8 nucleotides agree with TRBD2. Germline CDR1 reads MNHEY; CDR2 reads SMNVEV (reference sequence). The length of the CDR3 is 14 residues. The V and J ends lost 5 bases and 7 bases, in that order; junction bases with no gene match: 8. The CDR3: CASSVGGAINTQYF. The CDR3 region has the DNA TGTGCCAGCAGTGTCGGGGGGGCCATAAATACGCAGTATTTT.

The V and J genes are TRBV7-2 and TRBJ2-1; D may be TRBD1 or TRBD2 (5 bases each). This CDR3 spans 15 amino acids. The germline CDR1 and CDR2 sequences are SGHTA and FQGNSA. V lost 1 base to trimming and J lost 5 bases, with 12 bases between them. This chain's CDR3 is CASSLDGTVNNEQFF. DNA for the CDR3: TGTGCCAGCAGCTTAGACGGGACGGTGAACAATGAGCAGTTCTTC. The full variable domain, with the rest looked up from reference TRBV7-2 and TRBJ2-1, is GAGVSQSPSNKVTEKGKDVELRCDPISGHTALYWYRQSLGQGLEFLIYFQGNSAPDKSGLPSDRFSAERTGGSVSTLTIQRTQQEDSAVYLCASSLDGTVNNEQFFGPGTRLTVL.

The J gene is TRBJ1-1, the V gene TRBV30; D might be TRBD1 (5 bases). V lost 3 bases to trimming and J lost 2 bases, with 10 bases between them. The germline gives CDR1 GTSNPN, CDR2 SVGIG (reference sequence). This CDR3 contains 13 residues. The CDR3 here is CAWRRQTNTEAFF. DNA for the CDR3: TGTGCCTGGAGAAGACAGACCAACACTGAAGCTTTCTTT. Looking up the rest from reference TRBV30 and TRBJ1-1 gives the full variable domain: SQTIHQWPATLVQPVGSPLSLECTVEGTSNPNLYWYRQAAGRGLQLLFYSVGIGQISSEVPQNLSASRPQDRQFILSSKKLLLSDSGFYLCAWRRQTNTEAFFGQGTRLTVV.

The chain links TRBV4-1 to TRBJ2-2; the D call may be TRBD1 or TRBD2 (5 bases each). Germline CDR1 reads MGHRA; CDR2 reads YSYEKL. This CDR3 contains 15 residues. V gave up 5 bases and J gave up 4 bases, with 14 bases separating them. The CDR3 is CASSDGARGTGELFF. The CDR3 nucleotides read TGCGCCAGCAGCGACGGGGCGAGGGGCACCGGGGAGCTGTTTTTT.

J is TRBJ2-1 and V is TRBV7-2; 7 bases are shared with TRBD1. Germline values: CDR1 SGHTA, CDR2 FQGNSA. This CDR3 contains 15 residues. Trimming removed 3 bases from V and 10 bases from J; junction bases left unmatched: 12. The CDR3 is CASSLTGTAPWEQFF. In DNA, the CDR3 is TGTGCCAGCAGCTTGACCGGGACAGCCCCATGGGAGCAGTTCTTC.

This clone was counted only a few times. The chain is built from TRBV19 and TRBJ1-1; D gene ambiguous. The CDR3 is made up of 19 amino acids. Deletions cut 0 bases from V and 0 bases from J, with 20 bases between. Per the germline V gene, CDR1 is LNHDA and CDR2 is SQIVND (reference sequence). DNA of the CDR3: TGTGCCAGTAGTATAGAAGCGCGGACCTCTACAATCATGAACACTGAAGCTTTCTTT. Protein: CASSIEARTSTIMNTEAFF.

This clone has just one count. The CDR3 DNA sequence: TGTGCCTGGAGTGTAGGAGGAACTGATGGCTACACCTTC. Residues: CAWSVGGTDGYTF. The chain employs TRBV30 and TRBJ1-2; D unresolved. Germline loops: CDR1 GTSNPN, CDR2 SVGIG (reference sequence). The length of the CDR3 is 13 residues. V was pared by 0 bases and J by 6 bases, with 11 bases between.

This clone has a handful of counts. The chain links TRBV25-1 to TRBJ2-1; 9 positions match TRBD2. The CDR3 covers 15 residues. Germline values: CDR1 MGHDK, CDR2 SYGVNS. J gave up 3 bases and V 5 bases, and 5 bases lay outside the gene matches. CDR3 residues: CASSRLAGVYNEQFF. Here the CDR3 DNA reads TGTGCCAGCAGTCGGTTAGCGGGGGTCTACAATGAGCAGTTCTTC. Combining the CDR3 with reference TRBV25-1 and TRBJ2-1 gives the whole variable domain EADIYQTPRYLVIGTGKKITLECSQTMGHDKMYWYQQDPGMELHLIHYSYGVNSTEKGDLSSESTVSRIRTEHFPLTLESARPSHTSQYLCASSRLAGVYNEQFFGPGTRLTVL.

The chain carries TRBV30 and TRBJ2-1; 7 nucleotides match TRBD1. This CDR3 has 15 amino acids. The germline CDR1 and CDR2 sequences are GTSNPN and SVGIG (reference sequence). CDR3 DNA: TGTGCACGACAGGGAACAGACCCATCTGACAATGAGCAGTTCTTC. This translates into CARQGTDPSDNEQFF. Supplemented by reference TRBV30 and TRBJ2-1, the full variable domain reads SQTIHQWPATLVQPVGSPLSLECTVEGTSNPNLYWYRQAAGRGLQLLFYSVGIGQISSEVPQNLSASRPQDRQFILSSKKLLLSDSGFYLCARQGTDPSDNEQFFGPGTRLTVL.

This rearrangement joins TRBV23-1 to TRBJ1-4, with D perhaps matching TRBD1 (6 bases). TRBV23-1 is designated an ORF whose function remains uncertain. V lost 0 bases, J lost 8 bases, and 16 bases lay in between. The CDR3 is 16 residues long. The CDR3 nucleotides are TGCGCCAGCAGTCAATCGATCAGGGGCCCATACGAAAAACTGTTTTTT. Its translation is CASSQSIRGPYEKLFF.

This clone was picked up a small number of times. The chain is built from TRBV4-1 and TRBJ2-4; 8 nucleotides align to TRBD2. The CDR3 is made up of 16 amino acids. The J segment lost 8 bases and the V segment lost 0 bases, leaving 9 bases of the junction unmatched. Germline values: CDR1 MGHRA, CDR2 YSYEKL. CDR3 protein: CASSQDRGLDFDIQYF. CDR3 nucleotide sequence: TGCGCCAGCAGCCAAGATCGGGGACTAGATTTTGACATTCAGTACTTC.

The chain couples TRBV28 to TRBJ2-7; unclear D gene. V dropped 8 bases and J dropped 5 bases, with 16 bases sitting between them. Per the germline V gene, CDR1 is MDHEN and CDR2 is SYDVKM. The CDR3 runs 13 residues. CDR3 in DNA: TGTGCCAGCGGCCGGACCGTCCCCAACGAGCAGTACTTC. Translation gives CASGRTVPNEQYF.